This passage covers 10 T cell receptor beta chains from one sample sequenced in a study of vaccination and CD4 T cells after COVID-19. With the Oncomine TCR Beta short-read assay, DNA from cultured CD4+ T cells was sequenced. TCRdb reprocessed the PCR reads with MiXCR, giving one entry per CDR3 protein. The repertoire has some 5,500 distinct CDR3 sequences, about 40% of them found once; the top ten carry under 30%. Their antigen targets remain unknown. The treatment: roughly 10-day PBMC culture with coronavirus spike peptide pools or control peptides (ViraFEST assay). Samples of CD4+ T cells were obtained from the unexposed donor before the COVID-19 pandemic (2011-2018). Sequencing used CD4+ T cells from blood, cultured in vitro. These receptors were obtained from a human donor in good health.

This clonotype has only a few counts. At one end the junction does not follow the germline gene, possibly because of a read error. The chain has TRBV28 and TRBJ2-3; 9 nucleotides agree with TRBD1. The CDR3 totals 11 residues. Germline CDR1 is MDHEN and CDR2 is SYDVKM. This CDR3 is CASSTGTGKLF. For the CDR3, the DNA is TGTGCCAGCAGCACCGGGACAGGGAAACTTTTT. Based on the CDR3 plus reference TRBV28 and TRBJ2-3, the full variable domain is DVKVTQSSRYLVKRTGEKVFLECVQDMDHENMFWYRQDPGLGLRLIYFSYDVKMKEKGDIPEGYSVSREKKERFSLILESASTNQTSMYLCASSTGTGKLFGPGTRLTVL.

This clonotype occurred a few times. The chain combines TRBV20-1 with TRBJ2-1; 8 bases agree with TRBD2. V lost 4 bases to trimming and J lost 5 bases; unmatched junction nucleotides: 7. The CDR3 extends over 14 amino acids. Germline CDR1 reads DFQATT; CDR2 reads SNEGSKA (reference sequence). CDR3 sequence: CSATRLAGDNEQFF. CDR3 nucleotides: TGCAGTGCTACTAGGCTAGCGGGTGACAATGAGCAGTTCTTC.

This sequence joins TRBV2 and TRBJ1-1, with 7 bases lining up with TRBD1. The J segment lost 6 bases and the V segment lost 8 bases, leaving 9 bases of the junction unmatched. The germline gives CDR1 SNHLY, CDR2 FYNNEI. The CDR3 runs 13 residues. The CDR3 DNA follows: TGTGCCAGCCGTAAGACAGGGAATGCTGAAGCTTTCTTT. Translated, it gives CASRKTGNAEAFF. The variable domain in full, completed from reference TRBV2 and TRBJ1-1, reads EPEVTQTPSHQVTQMGQEVILRCVPISNHLYFYWYRQILGQKVEFLVSFYNNEISEKSEIFDDQFSVERPDGSNFTLKIRSTKLEDSAMYFCASRKTGNAEAFFGQGTRLTVV.

The chain recombines TRBV27 with TRBJ2-1, with TRBD1 matching over 7 bases. The CDR3 has 13 amino acids. Germline values: CDR1 MNHEY, CDR2 SMNVEV (reference sequence). Trimming removed 5 bases from V and 7 bases from J; junction bases left unmatched: 5. CDR3 sequence: CASSPGTANEQFF. CDR3 DNA: TGTGCCAGCAGTCCCGGGACAGCTAATGAGCAGTTCTTC.

This clonotype has just a few counts. The genes are TRBV20-1 and TRBJ2-3, with D uncertain. Trimming removed 6 bases from V and 2 bases from J, with 9 bases in between. This CDR3 region has 12 residues. Germline-derived CDR1 and CDR2 are DFQATT and SNEGSKA (reference sequence). The CDR3 spells CSATPVTDTQYF. DNA for the CDR3: TGCAGTGCGACTCCCGTCACAGATACGCAGTATTTT.

This chain uses TRBV28 with TRBJ1-5, with 8 bases fitting TRBD1. V gave up 5 bases and J gave up 7 bases; unmatched junction bases: 19. The CDR3 runs 18 residues. Germline lookup yields CDR1 MDHEN and CDR2 SYDVKM. The CDR3 protein is CASSPVPSTGAAWQPQHF. The DNA for the CDR3 is TGTGCCAGCAGTCCCGTACCCTCGACAGGGGCTGCTTGGCAGCCCCAGCATTTT.

This clonotype was counted a few times. The rearrangement uses TRBV7-2 and TRBJ1-1; a weak D match, TRBD1 (6 bases). Trimming stripped 1 base from V and 10 bases from J, with 22 bases between. The germline V gene encodes CDR1 SGHTA and CDR2 FQGNSA. CDR3 length: 16 amino acids. CDR3 loop: CASSLGWGQGNYRAFF. CDR3 nucleotides: TGTGCCAGCAGCTTAGGTTGGGGGCAGGGAAATTACCGAGCTTTCTTT.

The chain links TRBV11-2 to TRBJ2-7; D possibly matches TRBD1 or TRBD2 (5 bases each). The CDR3 has 16 amino acids. Trimming took 4 bases from V and 7 from J, leaving 23 bases between them. The V gene's germline CDR1 is SGHAT and CDR2 FQNNGV. CDR3 sequence: CASSSLTGTSPSEQYF. CDR3 DNA: TGTGCCAGCAGCTCACTTACCGGGACCTCCCCGAGTGAGCAGTACTTC.

The rearrangement uses TRBV6-5 and TRBJ2-1; a possible D gene is TRBD2 (6 bases). CDR3 length equals 15 residues. Germline V gene sequence: CDR1 MNHEY, CDR2 SVGAGI. The V and J ends lost 2 bases and 5 bases respectively, with 13 bases between them. Here the CDR3 reads CASSYEGGRNNEQFF. CDR3 sequence (DNA): TGTGCCAGCAGTTACGAAGGAGGGCGCAACAATGAGCAGTTCTTC.

V usage is TRBV5-4 and J usage is TRBJ2-7; weak D call: TRBD1 (5 bases). There are 16 residues in the CDR3. The germline gives CDR1 SGHNT, CDR2 YYREEE (reference sequence). V lost 4 bases, J lost 3 bases, and 20 bases lay in between. CDR3 protein: CASSTYQGNFNYEQYF. The CDR3, as DNA: TGTGCCAGCAGCACATACCAGGGAAATTTTAACTACGAGCAGTACTTC. Variable domain in full (rest from reference TRBV5-4 and TRBJ2-7): ETGVTQSPTHLIKTRGQQVTLRCSSQSGHNTVSWYQQALGQGPQFIFQYYREEENGRGNFPPRFSGLQFPNYSSELNVNALELDDSALYLCASSTYQGNFNYEQYFGPGTRLTVT.